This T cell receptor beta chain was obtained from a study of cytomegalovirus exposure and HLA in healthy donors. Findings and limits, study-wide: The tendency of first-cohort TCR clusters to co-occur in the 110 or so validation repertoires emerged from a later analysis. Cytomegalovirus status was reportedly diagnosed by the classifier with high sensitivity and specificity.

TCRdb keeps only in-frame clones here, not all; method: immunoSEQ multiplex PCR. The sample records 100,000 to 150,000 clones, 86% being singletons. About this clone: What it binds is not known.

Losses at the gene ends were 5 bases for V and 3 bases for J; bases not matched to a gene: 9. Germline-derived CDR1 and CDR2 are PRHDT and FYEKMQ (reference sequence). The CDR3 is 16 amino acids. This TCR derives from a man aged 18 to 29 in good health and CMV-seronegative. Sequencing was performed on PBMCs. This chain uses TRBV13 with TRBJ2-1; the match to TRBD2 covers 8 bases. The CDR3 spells CASSPKRGRFYNEQFF. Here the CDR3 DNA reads TGTGCCAGCAGCCCCAAGCGGGGGCGCTTCTACAATGAGCAGTTCTTC.